Below, one T cell receptor (beta chain) is given with its context. The clone's antigen remains unknown. It has no much larger one-base neighbor in the sample; base qualities were not kept. To sequence the TCRbeta CDR3 region, genomic DNA was isolated from the sorted cells. The immunoSEQ Assay was used for sequencing of TCRbeta CDR3 regions. Drawn from immuneACCESS, this table holds only the in-frame rearrangements with V and J called that TCRdb kept. Clones are partly lost; checked studies trace under half to an unresolved V gene and leave the rest unexplained. The table for this sample lists tens of thousands of clones; approximately 80% of them were counted only once. The ten biggest clones cover over 5% of the sample. The trial excluded patients who had a history of autoimmune disease or were on systemic immunosuppression. Peripheral blood for TCR sequencing was collected from all dose cohorts at baseline, on cycle 4 day 1, and on cycle 7 day 1. The samples were drawn from a first-in-human, open-label, multicenter phase I dose-escalation trial of ivuxolimab. The trial enrolled adults with locally advanced or metastatic head and neck squamous cell, hepatocellular, melanoma or renal cell carcinoma. Before TCR sequencing, CD4+ T cells and CD8+ T cells from peripheral blood were sorted into separate populations.

The sample originates from a study of OX40 agonist ivuxolimab in advanced cancers. For the study in its entirety: Ivuxolimab was a fully human IgG2 agonistic monoclonal antibody targeting the costimulatory receptor OX40 (CD134). Intravenous ivuxolimab was administered to patients every 2 weeks at six dose levels: 0.01, 0.1, 0.3, 1.5, 3 and 10 mg/kg. Of the roughly 52 dose-escalation patients, hepatocellular carcinoma was present in some 19, melanoma in approximately 15, renal cell carcinoma in 9 and head and neck cancer in 9. A male proportion of 75% to 85% and a mean age of roughly 55 years, ranging from 23 to 79, were recorded for the dose-escalation cohort. Patients were allowed to have had prior anti-PD-1, anti-PD-L1 or anti-CTLA-4 therapy, and 40% of the dose-escalation patients had previously received checkpoint inhibitors. Partial responses occurred in three dose-escalation patients, of whom one had hepatocellular carcinoma and two had cutaneous melanoma. Peripheral TCRbeta sequencing was intended to test whether TCR sequence diversity was altered and clonal T-cell expansion was caused by ivuxolimab. The paper reports the monotherapy dose-escalation portion (N of about 50 patients) of the phase I ivuxolimab trial.

CDR1 and CDR2, per the germline V gene, are MDHEN and SYDVKM. Relative to germline, V is missing 5 bases and J is missing 3 bases, with 3 bases of the junction outside any gene match. The CDR3 numbers 14 residues from cysteine through phenylalanine. The DNA shown is the 42-base CDR3, in frame from base 1. What the authors observed across the whole study: Low levels of normalized T-cell clonal expansion were also seen in some patients who did not respond. Partial responders in the 0.1-3.0 mg/kg groups had among the lowest normalized peripheral clonal expansion, especially among CD8+ T cells. At doses from 0.1 to 3.0 mg/kg, clonal expansion was seen in both CD4+ and CD8+ blood T cells between baseline and week 6. The antigen specificity of the peripheral T cells that underwent clonal expansion was not determined. After ivuxolimab, CD8+ T cells had more expanded clones than CD4+ T cells on average.

The sequences come from CD4+ or CD8+ T cells sorted from blood, collected in a trial of the OX40 agonist ivuxolimab. The sequence joins TRBV28 to TRBJ2-7, with 11 middle bases fitting TRBD2. This receptor was obtained from an adult with an advanced solid tumor such as melanoma, head and neck, liver or kidney cancer. The CDR3 reads CASSPGTSGYEQYF. The DNA reads as follows: TGTGCCAGCAGTCCAGGGACTAGCGGCTACGAGCAGTACTTC.